This TCR beta chain was obtained from a study of T-cell reconstitution after alpha-beta-depleted transplantation in children. This clonotype was seen many times. The antigen is unknown. The V end lost 6 bases, the J end lost 4 bases, and 6 bases lay between the germline ends. This CDR3 has 11 residues. Regarding the study as a whole: As was reported, about two months after transplant, alpha-beta T cells came from several hundred expanded graft clones. From newly produced T cells came most of the T-cell counts and diversity one year after transplant. Day-60 TCRbeta diversity that was high in some patients was derived from surviving recipient T cells and thymic progenitors.

A TCRbeta library incorporating unique molecular identifiers was prepared. MiXCR, applied by TCRdb to the PCR reads, yields one record per CDR3 protein. In the table there are around 210,000 distinct CDR3 sequences, approximately 7% of which are singletons. The chain couples TRBV12-3 or TRBV12-4 to TRBJ2-5; D not resolved. This receptor was identified in a boy aged 2-9 years with acute lymphoblastic leukemia, due to receive a stem cell transplant. The sample in question was PBMCs, obtained before TCRalphabeta/CD19-depleted stem cell transplant. The CDR3 protein is CASRRRETQYF. The CDR3 DNA is TGTGCCAGCAGGCGGCGAGAGACCCAGTACTTC.